This TCR beta chain originates from a study of cytomegalovirus exposure and HLA in healthy donors. General study results and limits: Indistinguishable V segments such as TRBV6-2 and TRBV6-3 were excluded. A later analysis revealed that TCR association rates differed between HLA loci, peaking at DRB1 and bottoming out at HLA-C. A later analysis reported that several of the most significant clusters appeared to be linked to common viral pathogens, among them Epstein-Barr virus.

The CDR3 has 16 residues. The germline V gene encodes CDR1 SGDLS and CDR2 YYNGEE. The ends lost 3 bases at V and 4 bases at J; junction bases unmatched: 8. Primers for the PCR totalled 60 Vbeta and 13 Jbeta. Profiled with immunoSEQ multiplex PCR; TCRdb holds only in-frame clones, not every one. This sample's table has 100,000 to 150,000 clones. A note on this clone: What it binds is unknown.

The material sequenced was PBMCs. The TCR sequence derives from a man in his forties in good health and CMV-seronegative. V and J are TRBV9 and TRBJ2-2; 8 positions agree with TRBD2. The CDR3 reads CASSGSGSRGTGELFF. Here the CDR3 DNA reads TGTGCCAGCAGCGGGAGCGGGAGTCGGGGCACCGGGGAGCTGTTTTTT.